What follows is one TCR beta chain and its context. Its antigen is still unknown. No clone much larger than this one lies a single base away; base qualities are absent. Taken from the germline V gene, the CDR1 and CDR2 loops are WSHSY and SAAADI. Deletion took 7 bases off V and 2 bases off J, with a span of 14 bases between the germline ends. Including the terminal cysteine and phenylalanine, the CDR3 comprises 14 residues. Only the CDR3 DNA stays, 42 bases, in frame from base 1. This record comes from a study of blood T cell repertoires in COVID-19 (dated by TCRdb to 2018 to 2021). About the investigation overall: The collaborator samples originated in the United States, Italy and Spain and spanned the acute and convalescent phases of COVID-19. The material from the prospective study consisted of cDNA or gDNA derived from T cells, B-cell-depleted T cells, or PBMCs. Deeply sampled blood TCRbeta repertoires from subjects exposed to, actively infected with, or recovered from COVID-19 were included in the dataset. The repertoires were released in a freely available public database intended as a resource for research on the immune response to SARS-CoV-2. Samples were obtained from the ongoing ImmuneRACE study (first 160 participants) and from roughly 1,300 subjects provided by 6 global collaborators. Nearly every sample came with metadata listing a de-identified subject ID, COVID-19 status, age in years and sex. Where available, HLA class I and class II types were taken from metadata supplied by the sample provider and were not determined by assay-based typing.

What the research found in general, with its limitations: The amount of clinical and demographic metadata varied by source and participant and was provided uncurated.

The immunoSEQ Assay, a bias-controlled multiplex PCR, was used to amplify TCRbeta CDR3 regions from genomic DNA. The original methods were these. The number of nucleated cells in each sample was estimated by amplification of reference gene primers within the assay. To quantify the absolute abundance of each unique TCRbeta CDR3 rearrangement, sequence reads were collapsed and filtered. For each sample, productive Simpson clonality was calculated by taking the square root of Simpson's diversity index across productive rearrangements. TCRdb mirrors the immuneACCESS table, restricted to in-frame sequences. Some clones are absent from its copies; in checked studies, under half trace to an unresolved V gene, and the reason for the others is unknown. V and J calls and clone size come straight from that table; D and trimming were deduced from the DNA. Present in this sample are some 69,000 clones, 79% of which were seen just once. More than 40% of the sample comes from the top ten.

The collaborating institutions used their own protocols to collect whole blood in K2EDTA tubes. Collaborator samples were shipped for TCRbeta analysis as frozen whole blood, isolated PBMCs, or DNA extracted from either sample type. This TCR derives from a human donor in a cohort sampled during active COVID-19. The chain is assembled from TRBV10-2 and TRBJ1-2; the D region possibly corresponds to TRBD1 (6 bases align). Sequencing input: peripheral blood. The CDR3 reads CASTPRQGNYGYTF. The bases are TGCGCCAGCACCCCCAGGCAGGGGAACTATGGCTACACCTTC.